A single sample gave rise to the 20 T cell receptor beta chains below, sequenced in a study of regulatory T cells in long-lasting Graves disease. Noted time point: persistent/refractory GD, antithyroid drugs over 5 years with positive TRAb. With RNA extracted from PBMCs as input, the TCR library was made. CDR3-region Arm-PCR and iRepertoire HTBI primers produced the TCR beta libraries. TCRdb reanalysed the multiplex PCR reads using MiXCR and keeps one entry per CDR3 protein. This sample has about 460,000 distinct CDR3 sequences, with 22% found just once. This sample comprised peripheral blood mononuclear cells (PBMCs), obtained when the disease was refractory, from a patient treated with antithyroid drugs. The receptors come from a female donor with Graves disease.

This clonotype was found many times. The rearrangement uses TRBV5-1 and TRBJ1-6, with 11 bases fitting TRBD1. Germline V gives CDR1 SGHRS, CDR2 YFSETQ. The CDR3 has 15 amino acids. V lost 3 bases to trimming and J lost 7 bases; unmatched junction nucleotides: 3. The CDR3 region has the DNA TGCGCCAGCAGCTGGGACAGGGGGGGAAATTCACCCCTCCACTTT. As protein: CASSWDRGGNSPLHF.

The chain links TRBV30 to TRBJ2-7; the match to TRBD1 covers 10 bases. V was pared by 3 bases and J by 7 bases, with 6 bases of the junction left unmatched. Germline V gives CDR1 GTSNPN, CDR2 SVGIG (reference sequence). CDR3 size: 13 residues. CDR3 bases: TGTGCCTGGAGAGGGACAGGGGTTCAGGAGCAGTACTTC. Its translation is CAWRGTGVQEQYF.

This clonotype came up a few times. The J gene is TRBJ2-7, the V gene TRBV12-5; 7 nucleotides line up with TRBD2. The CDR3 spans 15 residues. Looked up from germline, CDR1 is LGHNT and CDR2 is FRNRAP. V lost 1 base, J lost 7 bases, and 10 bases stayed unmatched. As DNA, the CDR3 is TGTGCTAGTGGTTTGGGGACTGCGGGGGAGAGAGAGCAGTACTTC. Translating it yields CASGLGTAGEREQYF. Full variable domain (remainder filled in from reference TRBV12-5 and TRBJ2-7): DARVTQTPRHKVTEMGQEVTMRCQPILGHNTVFWYRQTMMQGLELLAYFRNRAPLDDSGMPKDRFSAEMPDATLATLKIQPSEPRDSAVYFCASGLGTAGEREQYFGPGTRLTVT.

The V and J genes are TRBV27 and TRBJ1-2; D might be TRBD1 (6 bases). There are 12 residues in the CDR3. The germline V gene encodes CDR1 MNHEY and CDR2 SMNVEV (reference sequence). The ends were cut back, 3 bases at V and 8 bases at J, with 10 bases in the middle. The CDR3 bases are TGTGCCAGCAGTTTCAGGGGAGTCGGCTACACCTTC. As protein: CASSFRGVGYTF.

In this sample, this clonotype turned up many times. The CDR3 sequence is CASSVSEVYGYTF. CDR3 nucleotide sequence: TGTGCCAGCAGCGTCAGTGAAGTCTATGGCTACACCTTC. The V and J genes are TRBV9 and TRBJ1-2; D uncertain. V lost 2 bases, J lost 4 bases, and 9 bases lay in between. Germline assignment: CDR1 SGDLS and CDR2 YYNGEE. This CDR3 spans 13 amino acids. The whole variable domain, remainder taken from reference TRBV9 and TRBJ1-2, is DSGVTQTPKHLITATGQRVTLRCSPRSGDLSVYWYQQSLDQGLQFLIQYYNGEERAKGNILERFSAQQFPDLHSELNLSSLELGDSALYFCASSVSEVYGYTFGSGTRLTVV.

Here the CDR3 reads CASSQGLGGTDTQYF. The DNA of the CDR3 is TGTGCCAGCAGCCAAGGGTTAGGGGGAACAGATACGCAGTATTTT. The genes are TRBV14 and TRBJ2-3, with D possibly TRBD1 on 6 matching bases. V lost 1 base to trimming and J lost 3 bases, with 11 bases between them. The CDR3 runs 15 residues. In germline, CDR1 is SGHDN, CDR2 FVKESK.

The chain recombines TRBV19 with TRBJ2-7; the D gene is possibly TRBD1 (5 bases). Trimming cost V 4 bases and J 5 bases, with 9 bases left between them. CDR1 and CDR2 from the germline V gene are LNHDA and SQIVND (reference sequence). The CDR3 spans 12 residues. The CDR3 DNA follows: TGTGCCAGTAGTAGCCAGGGTGACGAGCAGTACTTC. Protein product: CASSSQGDEQYF.

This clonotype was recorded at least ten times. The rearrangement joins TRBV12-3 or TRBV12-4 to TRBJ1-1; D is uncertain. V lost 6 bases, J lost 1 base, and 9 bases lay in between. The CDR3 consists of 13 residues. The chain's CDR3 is CASRSVPNTEAFF. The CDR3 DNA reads TGTGCCAGCAGGTCGGTTCCGAACACTGAAGCTTTCTTT.

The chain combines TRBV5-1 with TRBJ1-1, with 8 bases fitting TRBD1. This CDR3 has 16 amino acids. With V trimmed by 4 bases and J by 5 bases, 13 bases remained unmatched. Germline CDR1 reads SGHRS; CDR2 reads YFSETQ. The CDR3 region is CASSNGPQGAETEAFF. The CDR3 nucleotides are TGCGCCAGCAGCAATGGGCCCCAGGGGGCAGAAACTGAAGCTTTCTTT.

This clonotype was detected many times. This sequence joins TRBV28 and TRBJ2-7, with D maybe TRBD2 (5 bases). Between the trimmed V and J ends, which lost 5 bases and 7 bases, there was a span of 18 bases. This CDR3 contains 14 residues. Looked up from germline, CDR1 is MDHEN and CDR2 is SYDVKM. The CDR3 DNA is TGTGCCAGCAGTACCTCGGGGAACAGTCATGAGCAGTACTTC. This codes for CASSTSGNSHEQYF.

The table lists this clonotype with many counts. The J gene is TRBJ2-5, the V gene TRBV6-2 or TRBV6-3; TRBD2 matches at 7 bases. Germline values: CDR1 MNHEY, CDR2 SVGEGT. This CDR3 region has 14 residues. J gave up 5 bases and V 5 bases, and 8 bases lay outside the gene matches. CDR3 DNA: TGTGCCAGCAGTATGGACTGGGGAGGGGAGACCCAGTACTTC. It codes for CASSMDWGGETQYF.

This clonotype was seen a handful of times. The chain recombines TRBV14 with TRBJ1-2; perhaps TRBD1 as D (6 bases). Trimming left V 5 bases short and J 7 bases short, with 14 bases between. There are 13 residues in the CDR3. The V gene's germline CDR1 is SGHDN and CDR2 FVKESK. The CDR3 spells CASSFKQGSGYTF. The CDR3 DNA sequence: TGTGCCAGCAGCTTCAAACAGGGTTCTGGCTACACCTTC.

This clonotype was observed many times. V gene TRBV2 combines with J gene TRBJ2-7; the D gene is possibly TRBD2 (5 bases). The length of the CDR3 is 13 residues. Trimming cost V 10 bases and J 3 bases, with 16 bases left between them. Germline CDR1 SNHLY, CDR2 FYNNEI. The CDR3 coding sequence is TGTGCCACTGGCGACCCCGGAGGCTACGAGCAGTACTTC. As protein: CATGDPGGYEQYF. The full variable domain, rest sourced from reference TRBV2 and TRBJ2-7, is EPEVTQTPSHQVTQMGQEVILRCVPISNHLYFYWYRQILGQKVEFLVSFYNNEISEKSEIFDDQFSVERPDGSNFTLKIRSTKLEDSAMYFCATGDPGGYEQYFGPGTRLTVT.

The CDR3 region is CASRTSGRHPSNEQFF. The DNA for the CDR3 is TGTGCCAGCAGAACTAGCGGGAGGCACCCTTCTAATGAGCAGTTCTTC. The V call is TRBV28, the J call TRBJ2-1, with 12 bases aligning to TRBD2. With V trimmed by 6 bases and J by 7 bases, 10 bases remained unmatched. CDR1 MDHEN and CDR2 SYDVKM come from the germline V gene. This CDR3 region has 16 residues.

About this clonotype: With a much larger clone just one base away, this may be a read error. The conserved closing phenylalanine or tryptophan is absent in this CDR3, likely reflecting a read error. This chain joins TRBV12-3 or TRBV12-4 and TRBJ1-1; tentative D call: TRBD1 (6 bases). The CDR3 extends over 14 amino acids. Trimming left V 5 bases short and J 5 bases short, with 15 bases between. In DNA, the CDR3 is TGTGCCAGCAGTCCACAGGGAGTGATGACTGAAGCTTTCTTA. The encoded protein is CASSPQGVMTEAFL.

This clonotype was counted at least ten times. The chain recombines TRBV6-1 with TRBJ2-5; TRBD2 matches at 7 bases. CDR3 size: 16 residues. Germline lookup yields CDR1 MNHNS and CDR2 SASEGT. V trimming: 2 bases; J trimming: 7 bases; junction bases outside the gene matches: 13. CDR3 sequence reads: CASSESKRDVSRTQYF. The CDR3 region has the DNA TGTGCCAGCAGTGAATCTAAGCGGGACGTTTCCAGGACCCAGTACTTC.

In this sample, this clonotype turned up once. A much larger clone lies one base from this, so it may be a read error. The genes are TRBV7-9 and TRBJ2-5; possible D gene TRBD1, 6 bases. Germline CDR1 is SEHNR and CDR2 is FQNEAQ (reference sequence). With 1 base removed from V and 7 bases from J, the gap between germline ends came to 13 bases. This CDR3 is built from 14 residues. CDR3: CASSLEQGWGTQYF. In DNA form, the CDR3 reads TGTGCCAGCAGCTTAGAACAGGGTTGGGGGACCCAGTACTTC.

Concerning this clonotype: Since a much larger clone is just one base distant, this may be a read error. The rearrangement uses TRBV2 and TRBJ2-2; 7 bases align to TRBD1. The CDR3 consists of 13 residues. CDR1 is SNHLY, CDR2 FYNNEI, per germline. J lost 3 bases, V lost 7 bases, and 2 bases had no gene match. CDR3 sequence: CASTGQDTGELFF. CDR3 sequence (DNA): TGTGCCAGCACCGGACAGGACACCGGGGAGCTGTTTTTT.

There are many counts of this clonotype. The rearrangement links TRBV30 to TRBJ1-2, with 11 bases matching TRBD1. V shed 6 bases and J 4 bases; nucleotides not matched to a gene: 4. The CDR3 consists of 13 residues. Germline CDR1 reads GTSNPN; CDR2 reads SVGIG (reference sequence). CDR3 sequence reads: CACGTGGSYGYTF. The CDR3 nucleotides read TGTGCCTGCGGGACAGGGGGATCCTATGGCTACACCTTC.

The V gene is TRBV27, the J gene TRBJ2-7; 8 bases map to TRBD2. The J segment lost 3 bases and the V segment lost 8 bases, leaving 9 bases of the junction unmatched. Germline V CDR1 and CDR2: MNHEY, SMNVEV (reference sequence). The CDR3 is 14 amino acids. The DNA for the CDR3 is TGTGCCAGCCGGGGGCGGGGGGCCTTCTACGAGCAGTACTTC. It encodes CASRGRGAFYEQYF.